This TCR beta chain was observed in a study of T cells in Graves' hyperthyroidism and ophthalmopathy. Overall study results and limits: A model of 13 V-J pairs discriminated ophthalmopathy from stable hyperthyroidism. Ophthalmopathy was identified by the model a median approximately 6.9 months ahead of onset. Most clonotypes expanded in thyroid above 0.001 were likewise present in blood.

This clonotype was found many times. Its specificity is not known. Investigators excluded patients with uncontrolled infection, other autoimmune disease, pregnancy or lactation. TCR beta CDR3 region amplification was performed from RNA transcripts. Carried out on the TCR CDR3, a first-round RT-PCR used the HTBI primer set. TCRdb called the multiplex PCR reads again in MiXCR, with one record for every CDR3 protein. The sample lists about 660,000 distinct CDR3 sequences, over 40% occurring once. Sequencing was performed on peripheral blood or thyroid tissue (not recorded which). The sequence came from an adult man with Graves' disease, either hyperthyroidism or ophthalmopathy (not recorded which).

CDR3 protein: CATSGPTGPNEKLFF. CDR3 in DNA: TGTGCCACCAGTGGCCCGACAGGGCCTAATGAAAAACTGTTTTTT. The V call is TRBV24-1, the J call TRBJ1-4; 7 positions agree with TRBD1. Germline V gives CDR1 KGHDR, CDR2 SFDVKD. The CDR3 has 15 amino acids. Unmatched junction bases numbered 5, after V lost 5 bases and J lost 3 bases.